This TCR beta chain was observed in a study of cytomegalovirus exposure and HLA in healthy donors. Study outcomes and limitations: DRB1 showed the most TCR associations and HLA-C the fewest in a later analysis, as rates varied by HLA locus.

Points on this clone: The target antigen is unknown.

The CDR3 runs to 15 residues. With 2 bases clipped from V and 1 base from J, the junction kept 3 bases outside the gene matches. Germline CDR1 reads SGHVS; CDR2 reads FNYEAQ. It was with 60 Vbeta and 13 Jbeta primers that the PCR ran. Repertoires were generated with immunoSEQ multiplex PCR, while TCRdb's copy carries only in-frame clones and drops some. The sample yields about 100,000 clones, roughly 75% seen once. The chain joins TRBV7-6 to TRBJ2-7; 9 bases match TRBD1. Sequenced input: PBMCs. This TCR was recovered from a woman under 30 in good health and CMV-seropositive. In DNA, the CDR3 is TGTGCCAGCAGCTTACGACAGGGGGATTCCTACGAGCAGTACTTC. This translates into CASSLRQGDSYEQYF.